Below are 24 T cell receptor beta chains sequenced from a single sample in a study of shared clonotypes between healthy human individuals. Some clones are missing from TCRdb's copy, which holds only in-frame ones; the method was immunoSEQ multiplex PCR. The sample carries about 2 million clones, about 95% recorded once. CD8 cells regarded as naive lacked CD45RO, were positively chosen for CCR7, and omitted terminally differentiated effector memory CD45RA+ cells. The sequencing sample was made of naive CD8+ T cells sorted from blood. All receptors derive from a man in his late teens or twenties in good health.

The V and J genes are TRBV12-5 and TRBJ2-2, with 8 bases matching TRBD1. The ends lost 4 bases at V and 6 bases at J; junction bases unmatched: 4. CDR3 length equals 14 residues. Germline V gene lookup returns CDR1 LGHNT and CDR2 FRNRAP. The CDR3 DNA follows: TGTGCTAGTGGTTGGACAGGGCTGGCCGGGGAGCTGTTTTTT. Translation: CASGWTGLAGELFF.

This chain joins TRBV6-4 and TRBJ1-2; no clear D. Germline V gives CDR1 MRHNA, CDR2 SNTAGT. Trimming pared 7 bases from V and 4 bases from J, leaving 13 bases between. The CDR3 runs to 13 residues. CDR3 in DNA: TGTGCCAGCAATTACGGCGAAACCTATGGCTACACCTTC. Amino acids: CASNYGETYGYTF.

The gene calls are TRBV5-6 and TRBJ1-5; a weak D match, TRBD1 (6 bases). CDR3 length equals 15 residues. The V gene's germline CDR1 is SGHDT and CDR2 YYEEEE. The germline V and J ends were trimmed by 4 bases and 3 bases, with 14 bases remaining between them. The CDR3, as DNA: TGTGCCAGCAGCCCCGGACAGCCTATCAATCAGCCCCAGCATTTT. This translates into CASSPGQPINQPQHF.

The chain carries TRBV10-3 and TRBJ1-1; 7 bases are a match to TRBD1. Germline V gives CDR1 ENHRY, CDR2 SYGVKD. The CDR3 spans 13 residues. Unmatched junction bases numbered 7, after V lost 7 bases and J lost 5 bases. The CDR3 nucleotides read TGTGCCATCAAAATTACAGGGGAGACTGAAGCTTTCTTT. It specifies CAIKITGETEAFF.

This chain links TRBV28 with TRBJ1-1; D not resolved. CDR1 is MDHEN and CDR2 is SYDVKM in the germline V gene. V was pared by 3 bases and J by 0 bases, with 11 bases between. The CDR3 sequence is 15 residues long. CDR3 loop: CASSFSTLVNTEAFF. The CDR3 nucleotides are TGTGCCAGCAGTTTCTCCACACTTGTGAACACTGAAGCTTTCTTT.

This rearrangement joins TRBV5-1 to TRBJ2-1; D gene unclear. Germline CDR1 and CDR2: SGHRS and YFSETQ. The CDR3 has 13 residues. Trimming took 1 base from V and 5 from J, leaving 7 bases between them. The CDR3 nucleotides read TGCGCCAGCAGCTTGCTGGAAAACAATGAGCAGTTCTTC. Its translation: CASSLLENNEQFF. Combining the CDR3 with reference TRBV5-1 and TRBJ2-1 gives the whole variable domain KAGVTQTPRYLIKTRGQQVTLSCSPISGHRSVSWYQQTPGQGLQFLFEYFSETQRNKGNFPGRFSGRQFSNSRSEMNVSTLELGDSALYLCASSLLENNEQFFGPGTRLTVL.

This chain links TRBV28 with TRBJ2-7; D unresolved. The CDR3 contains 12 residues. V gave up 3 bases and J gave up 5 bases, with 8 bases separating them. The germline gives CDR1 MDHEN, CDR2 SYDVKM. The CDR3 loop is CASSFLSHEQYF. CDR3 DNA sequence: TGTGCCAGCAGTTTTTTATCCCACGAGCAGTACTTC.

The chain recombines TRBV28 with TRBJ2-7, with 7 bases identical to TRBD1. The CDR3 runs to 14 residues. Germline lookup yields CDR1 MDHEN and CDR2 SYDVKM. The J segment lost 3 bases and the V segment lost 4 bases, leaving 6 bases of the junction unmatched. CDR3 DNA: TGTGCCAGCAGTTCAGGGACAGCCCGCTACGAGCAGTACTTC. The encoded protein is CASSSGTARYEQYF.

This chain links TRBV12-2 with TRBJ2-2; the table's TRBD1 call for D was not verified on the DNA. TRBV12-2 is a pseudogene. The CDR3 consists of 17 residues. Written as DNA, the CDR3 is TGTGCAAGTCCCGTCACCCTAACAGGGCGTATCACCGGGGAGCTGTTTTTT. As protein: CASPVTLTGRITGELFF.

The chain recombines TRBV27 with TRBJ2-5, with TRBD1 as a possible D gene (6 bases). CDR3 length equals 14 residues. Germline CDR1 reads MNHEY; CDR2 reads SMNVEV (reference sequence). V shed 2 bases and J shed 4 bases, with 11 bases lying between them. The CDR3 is CASSLAGQIETQYF. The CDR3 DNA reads TGTGCCAGCAGTTTAGCCGGACAGATAGAGACCCAGTACTTC.

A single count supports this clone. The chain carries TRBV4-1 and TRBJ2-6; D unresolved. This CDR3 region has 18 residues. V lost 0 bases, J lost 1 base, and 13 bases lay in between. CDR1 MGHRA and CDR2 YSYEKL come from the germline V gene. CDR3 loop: CASSQEKVTLSGANVLTF. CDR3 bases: TGCGCCAGCAGCCAAGAGAAGGTGACCTTATCTGGGGCCAACGTCCTGACTTTC.

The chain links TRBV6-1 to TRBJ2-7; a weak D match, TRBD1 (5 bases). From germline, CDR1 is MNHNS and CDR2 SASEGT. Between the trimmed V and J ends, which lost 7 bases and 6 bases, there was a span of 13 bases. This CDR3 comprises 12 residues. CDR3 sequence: CASIQDLGEQYF. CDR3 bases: TGTGCCAGCATACAGGACCTCGGCGAGCAGTACTTC.

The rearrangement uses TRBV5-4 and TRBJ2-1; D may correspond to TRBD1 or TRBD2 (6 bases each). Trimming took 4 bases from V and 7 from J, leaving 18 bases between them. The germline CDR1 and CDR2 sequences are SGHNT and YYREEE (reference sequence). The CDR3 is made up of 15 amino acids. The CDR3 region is CASSDPGAAPNEQFF. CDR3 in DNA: TGTGCCAGCAGCGACCCGGGGGCCGCCCCGAATGAGCAGTTCTTC.

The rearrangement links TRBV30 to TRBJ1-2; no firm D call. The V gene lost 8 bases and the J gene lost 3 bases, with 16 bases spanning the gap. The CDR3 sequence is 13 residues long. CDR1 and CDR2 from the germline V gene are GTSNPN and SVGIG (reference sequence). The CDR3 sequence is CAAFVGGYYGYTF. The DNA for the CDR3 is TGTGCCGCTTTTGTGGGCGGCTACTATGGCTACACCTTC.

This CDR3 reads CASSPKFPHEQYF. CDR3 in DNA: TGCGCCAGCTCTCCGAAATTTCCCCACGAGCAGTACTTC. The J gene is TRBJ2-7, the V gene TRBV10-1; D is uncertain. This CDR3 contains 13 residues. Trimming removed 8 bases at V and 5 bases at J, with 16 bases between. Germline V gene data show CDR1 as WNHNN and CDR2 as SYGVQD (reference sequence).

This CDR3 reads CASSLRGTEHGYTF. As DNA, the CDR3 is TGTGCCAGCAGCTTAAGGGGGACAGAGCATGGCTACACCTTC. This chain uses TRBV13 with TRBJ1-2, with TRBD1 matching 7 bases. V shed 2 bases and J 6 bases; nucleotides not matched to a gene: 6. The CDR3 is 14 residues long. Germline CDR1 is PRHDT and CDR2 is FYEKMQ (reference sequence).

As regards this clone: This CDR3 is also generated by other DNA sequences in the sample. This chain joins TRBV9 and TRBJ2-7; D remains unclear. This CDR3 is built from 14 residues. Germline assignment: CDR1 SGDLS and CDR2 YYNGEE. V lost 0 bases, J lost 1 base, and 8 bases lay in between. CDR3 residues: CASSVDPGSYEQYF. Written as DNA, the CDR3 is TGTGCCAGCAGCGTAGATCCTGGATCCTACGAGCAGTACTTC.

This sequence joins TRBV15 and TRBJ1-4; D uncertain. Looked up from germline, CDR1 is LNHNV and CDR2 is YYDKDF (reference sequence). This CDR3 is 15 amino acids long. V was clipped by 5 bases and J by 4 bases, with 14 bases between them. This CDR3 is CATSGSPTINEKLFF. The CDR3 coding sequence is TGTGCCACCAGCGGGTCCCCTACGATTAATGAAAAACTGTTTTTT.

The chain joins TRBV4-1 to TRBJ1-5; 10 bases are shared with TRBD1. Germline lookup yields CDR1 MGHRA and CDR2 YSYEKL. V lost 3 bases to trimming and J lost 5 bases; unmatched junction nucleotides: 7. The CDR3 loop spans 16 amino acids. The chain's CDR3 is CASSHSGTGVDQPQHF. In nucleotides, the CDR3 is TGCGCCAGCAGCCATTCCGGGACAGGGGTAGATCAGCCCCAGCATTTT.

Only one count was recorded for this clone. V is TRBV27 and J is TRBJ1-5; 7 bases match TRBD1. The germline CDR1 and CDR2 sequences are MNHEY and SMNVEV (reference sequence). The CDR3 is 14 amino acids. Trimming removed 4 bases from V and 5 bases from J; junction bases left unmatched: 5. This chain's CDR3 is CASSSGTVDQPQHF. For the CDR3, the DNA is TGTGCCAGCAGTTCCGGGACAGTCGATCAGCCCCAGCATTTT.

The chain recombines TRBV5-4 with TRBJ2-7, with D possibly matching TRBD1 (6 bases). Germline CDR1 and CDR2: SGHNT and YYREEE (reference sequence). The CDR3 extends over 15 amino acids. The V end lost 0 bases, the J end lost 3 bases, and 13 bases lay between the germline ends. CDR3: CASSLDGDTLYEQYF. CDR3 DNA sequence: TGTGCCAGCAGCTTGGACGGGGACACCCTCTACGAGCAGTACTTC.

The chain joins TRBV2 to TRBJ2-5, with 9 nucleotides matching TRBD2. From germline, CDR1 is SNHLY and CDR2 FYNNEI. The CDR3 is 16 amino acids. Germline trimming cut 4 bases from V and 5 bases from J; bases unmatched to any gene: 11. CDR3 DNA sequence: TGTGCCAGCAGTGGGCCGGGCGGGAGGGCCGTGGAGACCCAGTACTTC. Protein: CASSGPGGRAVETQYF. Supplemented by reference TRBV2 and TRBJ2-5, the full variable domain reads EPEVTQTPSHQVTQMGQEVILRCVPISNHLYFYWYRQILGQKVEFLVSFYNNEISEKSEIFDDQFSVERPDGSNFTLKIRSTKLEDSAMYFCASSGPGGRAVETQYFGPGTRLLVL.

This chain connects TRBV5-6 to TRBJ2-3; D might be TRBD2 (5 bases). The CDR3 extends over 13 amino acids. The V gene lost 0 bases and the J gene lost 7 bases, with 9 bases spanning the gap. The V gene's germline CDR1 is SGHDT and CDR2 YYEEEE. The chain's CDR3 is CASSLVSAHTQYF. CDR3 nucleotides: TGTGCCAGCAGCTTGGTTAGCGCTCATACGCAGTATTTT.

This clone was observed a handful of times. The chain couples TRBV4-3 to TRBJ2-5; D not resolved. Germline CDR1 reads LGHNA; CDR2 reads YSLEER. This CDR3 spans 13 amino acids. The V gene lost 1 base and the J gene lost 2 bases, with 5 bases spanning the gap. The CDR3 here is CASSQGVQETQYF. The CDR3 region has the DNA TGCGCCAGCAGCCAAGGGGTTCAAGAGACCCAGTACTTC.